This TCR beta chain originates from a study of shared clonotypes between healthy human individuals. This clone was seen only once. There were no recent acute infections or vaccinations among the donors, who were healthy HIV-negative adults. The donors, all of them Caucasian adults, lived in Nashville, Tennessee. The data were produced by immunoSEQ multiplex PCR, yet TCRdb's version contains in-frame clones alone and is incomplete. The profile shows about 1.1 million clones, about four fifths of them singletons. This CDR3 has 16 amino acids. Unmatched junction bases numbered 7, after V lost 4 bases and J lost 4 bases. CDR1 SGHVS and CDR2 FQNEAQ come from the germline V gene.

Material for sequencing was memory CD4+ T cells from PBMCs. The subset is: CD45RA-negative fraction. The J gene is TRBJ1-1, the V gene TRBV7-8, with 12 bases lining up with TRBD1. The sequence was obtained from a man aged 18 to 29 in good health. Some clones in this sample may be carry-over from other donors' samples. The DNA for the CDR3 is TGTGCCAGCAGCTCCCGGGACAGGGGGCGGATCACTGAAGCTTTCTTT. Its protein product is CASSSRDRGRITEAFF.